This passage covers 20 T cell receptor beta chains from one sample sequenced in a study of cytomegalovirus exposure and HLA in healthy donors. With 60 Vbeta and 13 Jbeta primers, the PCR was carried out. Here immunoSEQ multiplex PCR was the method, and the copy in TCRdb shows in-frame clones only, minus some. The repertoire holds roughly 200,000 clones, with around 75% as singletons. The specimen sequenced was PBMCs. These receptors came from a male donor in good health and CMV-seronegative.

This sequence joins TRBV9 and TRBJ2-1; D unresolved. This CDR3 region has 12 residues. V dropped 3 bases and J dropped 8 bases, with 9 bases sitting between them. Germline V gene sequence: CDR1 SGDLS, CDR2 YYNGEE. CDR3 sequence: CASSGLEYEQFF. The CDR3 coding sequence is TGTGCCAGCAGCGGTCTAGAATATGAGCAGTTCTTC. Full variable domain (rest looked up from reference TRBV9 and TRBJ2-1): DSGVTQTPKHLITATGQRVTLRCSPRSGDLSVYWYQQSLDQGLQFLIQYYNGEERAKGNILERFSAQQFPDLHSELNLSSLELGDSALYFCASSGLEYEQFFGPGTRLTVL.

The chain has TRBV7-9 and TRBJ1-5; D is possibly TRBD1 (6 bases). This CDR3 is built from 14 residues. V lost 3 bases, J lost 1 base, and 7 bases lay in between. CDR1 is SEHNR, CDR2 FQNEAQ, per germline (reference sequence). CDR3 loop: CASSLGASNQPQHF. The CDR3 DNA reads as TGTGCCAGCAGCTTGGGGGCGAGCAATCAGCCCCAGCATTTT.

This clone came up a few times. The chain combines TRBV9 with TRBJ2-3, with a tentative D call TRBD1 (5 bases). V was trimmed by 4 bases and J by 2 bases, leaving 20 bases between them. The CDR3 consists of 17 residues. Germline values: CDR1 SGDLS, CDR2 YYNGEE. CDR3 bases: TGTGCCAGCAGCCCCAAGGGGTCGTCCCCTATCACAGATACGCAGTATTTT. It yields the protein CASSPKGSSPITDTQYF.

The J gene is TRBJ1-6, the V gene TRBV7-2; no clear D gene. CDR3 length: 12 amino acids. With 2 bases removed from V and 7 bases from J, the gap between germline ends came to 3 bases. CDR1 is SGHTA, CDR2 FQGNSA, per germline. CDR3 nucleotides: TGTGCCAGCAGCTTACTGAATTCACCCCTCCACTTT. Protein product: CASSLLNSPLHF.

Points on this clone: At one boundary the junction diverges from the germline segment, which might be a read error. This sequence joins TRBV7-9 and TRBJ2-5, with D uncertain. Germline assignment: CDR1 SEHNR and CDR2 FQNEAQ (reference sequence). The CDR3 covers 12 residues. CDR3 protein: CSSSLVRETQYF. The CDR3 DNA reads as TGTTCCAGCAGCTTAGTTCGGGAGACCCAGTACTTC.

This clone turned up a few times. The chain carries TRBV2 and TRBJ1-5; 8 positions agree with TRBD1. V was pared by 4 bases and J by 1 base, with 6 bases of the junction left unmatched. Germline V CDR1 and CDR2: SNHLY, FYNNEI. This CDR3 is 16 amino acids long. The CDR3 here is CASSAPSGGSNQPQHF. As DNA, the CDR3 is TGTGCCAGCAGTGCCCCCTCAGGGGGCAGCAATCAGCCCCAGCATTTT.

The chain employs TRBV7-2 and TRBJ1-5; D gene uncertain. The V end lost 4 bases, the J end lost 0 bases, and 10 bases lay between the germline ends. The germline gives CDR1 SGHTA, CDR2 FQGNSA. CDR3 length: 15 amino acids. The CDR3 reads CASSSRGNSNQPQHF. The CDR3 DNA is TGTGCCAGCAGCTCCCGGGGTAATAGCAATCAGCCCCAGCATTTT.

The V gene is TRBV4-1, the J gene TRBJ1-2; 7 bases fit TRBD1. The germline CDR1 and CDR2 sequences are MGHRA and YSYEKL. The CDR3 is made up of 16 amino acids. V was pared by 3 bases and J by 2 bases, with 9 bases of the junction left unmatched. CDR3 sequence (DNA): TGCGCCAGCAGCCAGATCCCGGGACAGCTGAACTATGGCTACACCTTC. Translating gives CASSQIPGQLNYGYTF.

The chain is built from TRBV30 and TRBJ1-3; D ambiguous. The V end lost 5 bases, the J end lost 0 bases, and 14 bases lay between the germline ends. Per the germline V gene, CDR1 is GTSNPN and CDR2 is SVGIG (reference sequence). The CDR3 has 15 residues. DNA of the CDR3: TGTGCCTGGCGAAATGGGCGCCGCTCTGGAAACACCATATATTTT. Amino acid sequence: CAWRNGRRSGNTIYF.

This chain links TRBV5-5 with TRBJ1-1; D gene unclear. The CDR3 consists of 16 residues. Trimming left V 0 bases short and J 4 bases short, with 16 bases between. CDR1 and CDR2 from the germline V gene are SGHKS and YYEKEE (reference sequence). CDR3 sequence: CASSLGARERGTEAFF. CDR3 sequence (DNA): TGTGCCAGCAGCTTGGGAGCGAGGGAACGGGGCACTGAAGCTTTCTTT.

This sequence joins TRBV29-1 and TRBJ2-5, with 10 bases matching TRBD2. CDR1 is SQVTM and CDR2 is ANQGSEA in the germline V gene. This CDR3 has 15 residues. J lost 5 bases, V lost 2 bases, and 8 bases had no gene match. The CDR3 DNA is TGCAGCGTTGAAAGCGGGAGGGCCTCCTGGGAGACCCAGTACTTC. This translates into CSVESGRASWETQYF.

This clone was recorded only once. This chain connects TRBV28 to TRBJ2-1; 9 bases are a match to TRBD2. V gave up 5 bases and J gave up 8 bases; unmatched junction bases: 13. There are 16 residues in the CDR3. The germline gives CDR1 MDHEN, CDR2 SYDVKM. CDR3 loop: CASSLSLAGAGDEQFF. CDR3 sequence (DNA): TGTGCCAGCAGTCTGTCCTTAGCGGGAGCGGGGGATGAGCAGTTCTTC. Drawing the rest from reference TRBV28 and TRBJ2-1, the complete variable domain is DVKVTQSSRYLVKRTGEKVFLECVQDMDHENMFWYRQDPGLGLRLIYFSYDVKMKEKGDIPEGYSVSREKKERFSLILESASTNQTSMYLCASSLSLAGAGDEQFFGPGTRLTVL.

V usage is TRBV29-1 and J usage is TRBJ2-1; tentative D call: TRBD1 (5 bases). The CDR3 spans 13 residues. V lost 4 bases to trimming and J lost 9 bases, with 16 bases between them. The germline CDR1 and CDR2 sequences are SQVTM and ANQGSEA. The CDR3: CSVVKGNGGEQFF. CDR3 nucleotides: TGCAGCGTTGTTAAGGGGAATGGCGGTGAGCAGTTCTTC.

The rearrangement links TRBV28 to TRBJ1-1; 9 bases agree with TRBD1. Germline-derived CDR1 and CDR2 are MDHEN and SYDVKM. V lost 8 bases to trimming and J lost 6 bases; unmatched junction nucleotides: 4. The CDR3 extends over 12 amino acids. CDR3 sequence reads: CASRTGGPEAFF. DNA for the CDR3: TGTGCCAGCCGAACAGGGGGCCCTGAAGCTTTCTTT.

This chain joins TRBV19 and TRBJ1-5; D call uncertain. Trimming removed 3 bases from V and 7 bases from J, with 10 bases in between. From germline, CDR1 is LNHDA and CDR2 SQIVND (reference sequence). The CDR3 covers 13 residues. CDR3 nucleotide sequence: TGTGCCAGTAGTATCCTGGAGGGACAGCCCCAGCATTTT. It encodes CASSILEGQPQHF.

This sequence joins TRBV7-9 and TRBJ2-5; D is perhaps TRBD1 (6 bases). Germline CDR1 is SEHNR and CDR2 is FQNEAQ (reference sequence). The V gene lost 6 bases and the J gene lost 0 bases, with 14 bases spanning the gap. The CDR3 is 15 residues long. The CDR3 loop reads CASSFGTLNQETQYF. As DNA, the CDR3 is TGTGCCAGCAGTTTCGGGACATTAAACCAAGAGACCCAGTACTTC.

The V call is TRBV10-2, the J call TRBJ2-7, with D unclear. The CDR3 is 15 residues long. Germline CDR1 reads WSHSY; CDR2 reads SAAADI. V lost 2 bases and J lost 2, with 13 bases in between. The CDR3 reads CASSEKARDTYEQYF. The CDR3 DNA is TGCGCCAGCAGTGAGAAGGCCAGAGACACCTACGAGCAGTACTTC.

The chain is built from TRBV9 and TRBJ2-3; 10 positions agree with TRBD2. Unmatched junction bases numbered 13, after V lost 2 bases and J lost 4 bases. Germline V gene lookup returns CDR1 SGDLS and CDR2 YYNGEE. The CDR3 consists of 18 residues. The CDR3 here is CASSVGFYASGSPDTQYF. The DNA of the CDR3 is TGTGCCAGCAGCGTGGGTTTTTACGCTAGCGGGAGCCCAGATACGCAGTATTTT. Combining the CDR3 with reference TRBV9 and TRBJ2-3 gives the whole variable domain DSGVTQTPKHLITATGQRVTLRCSPRSGDLSVYWYQQSLDQGLQFLIQYYNGEERAKGNILERFSAQQFPDLHSELNLSSLELGDSALYFCASSVGFYASGSPDTQYFGPGTRLTVL.

V and J are TRBV7-2 and TRBJ1-6; 7 nucleotides line up with TRBD1. CDR3 length equals 16 residues. Germline CDR1 and CDR2: SGHTA and FQGNSA. The J segment lost 6 bases and the V segment lost 0 bases, leaving 5 bases of the junction unmatched. The CDR3 nucleotides are TGTGCCAGCAGCTTAGCCCCGACAGGGTCTAATTCACCCCTCCACTTT. Amino acid sequence: CASSLAPTGSNSPLHF.

V and J are TRBV4-1 and TRBJ2-7; D unclear. The CDR3 loop spans 15 amino acids. The V end lost 1 base, the J end lost 3 bases, and 13 bases lay between the germline ends. From germline, CDR1 is MGHRA and CDR2 YSYEKL. CDR3 in amino acids: CASSQVYSPGYEQYF. Written as DNA, the CDR3 is TGCGCCAGCAGCCAAGTATACTCTCCAGGCTACGAGCAGTACTTC.